This T cell receptor beta chain derives from a study of regulatory T cells in long-lasting Graves disease. About the research overall: The criterion for persistent Graves' disease was over 5 years of antithyroid drugs with positive TSH receptor antibodies. Regarding the study as a whole: Persistent disease preferred TRBV28, TRBJ1-2 and TRBJ2-5; new disease, TRBV20-1 and TRBJ2-1.

The authors built TCR beta libraries using iRepertoire HTBI primers and Arm-PCR of CDR3 regions. In the original analysis: In the combined samples, some 59 TRBV and 14 TRBJ segments were identified. A single record per CDR3 protein comes from TCRdb applying MiXCR to the multiplex PCR reads. The V and J calls follow TCRdb's processing rather than the paper's. The sample carries fewer than 400,000 distinct CDR3 sequences, 20% recorded once. The CDR3 runs 16 residues. V lost 3 bases, J lost 1 base, and 16 bases lay in between. CDR1 is SGHTA, CDR2 FQGNSA, per germline. Time point specified: persistent/refractory GD, antithyroid drugs over 5 years with positive TRAb. PBMCs were the source of the RNA used for TCR sequencing. EDTA tubes were used for drawing nine milliliters of peripheral blood. In its sample, this clonotype was seen many times. Its specificity is not known.

This clonotype originated in a female donor with Graves disease. V is TRBV7-2 and J is TRBJ2-7; D is unclear. The input for sequencing was peripheral blood mononuclear cells (PBMCs), taken when the disease was refractory, from a patient treated with antithyroid drugs. In DNA form, the CDR3 reads TGTGCCAGCAGCTTTTCCCCGCAGCTCAGTTCCTACGAGCAGTACTTC. Translation gives CASSFSPQLSSYEQYF.